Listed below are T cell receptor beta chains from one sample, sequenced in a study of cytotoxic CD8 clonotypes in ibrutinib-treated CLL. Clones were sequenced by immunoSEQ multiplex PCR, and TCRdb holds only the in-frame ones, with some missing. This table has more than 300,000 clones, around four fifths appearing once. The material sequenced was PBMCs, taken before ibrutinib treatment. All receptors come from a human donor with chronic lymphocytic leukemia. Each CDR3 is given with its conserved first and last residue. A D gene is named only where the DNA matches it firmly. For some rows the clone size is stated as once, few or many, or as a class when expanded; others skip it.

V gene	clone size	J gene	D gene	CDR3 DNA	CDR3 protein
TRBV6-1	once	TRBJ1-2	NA	TGTGCCAGCAGTCGTACCGGCACAGCGGACTATGGCTACACCTTC	CASSRTGTADYGYTF
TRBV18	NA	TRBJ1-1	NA	TGTGCCAGCTCACCAACCTCCCATGGGGGCTCCACTGAAGCTTTCTTT	CASSPTSHGGSTEAFF
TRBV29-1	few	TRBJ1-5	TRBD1	TGCAGCGTTGCCGGCAGGGGGAGCAATCAGCCCCAGCATTTT	CSVAGRGSNQPQHF
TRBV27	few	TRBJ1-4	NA	TGTGCCAGCAAAGGGGTCGGAACTAATGAAAAACTGTTTTTT	CASKGVGTNEKLFF
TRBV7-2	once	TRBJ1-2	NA	TGTGCCAGCAGCTCAGGCGCAGCTGGCTACACCTTC	CASSSGAAGYTF
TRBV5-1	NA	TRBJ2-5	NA	TGCGCCAGCAGCTTGTTCGAGACCCAGTACTTC	CASSLFETQYF
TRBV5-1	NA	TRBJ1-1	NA	TGCGCCAGCAGGTATCGGGACCTAGCTGATTCTGAAGCTTTCTTT	CASRYRDLADSEAFF
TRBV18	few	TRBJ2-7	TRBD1	TGTGCCAGCTCAGACGCCGGGACAGGGGGACAATACTTC	CASSDAGTGGQYF
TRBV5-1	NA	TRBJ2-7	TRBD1	TGCGCCAGCAGCACTGACAGGGGGTTCTCCTACGAGCAGTACTTC	CASSTDRGFSYEQYF
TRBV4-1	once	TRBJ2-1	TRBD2	TGCGCCAGCAGCCAGACCCAGGGACTAGCGGGAGGGCATGAGCAGTTCTTC	CASSQTQGLAGGHEQFF